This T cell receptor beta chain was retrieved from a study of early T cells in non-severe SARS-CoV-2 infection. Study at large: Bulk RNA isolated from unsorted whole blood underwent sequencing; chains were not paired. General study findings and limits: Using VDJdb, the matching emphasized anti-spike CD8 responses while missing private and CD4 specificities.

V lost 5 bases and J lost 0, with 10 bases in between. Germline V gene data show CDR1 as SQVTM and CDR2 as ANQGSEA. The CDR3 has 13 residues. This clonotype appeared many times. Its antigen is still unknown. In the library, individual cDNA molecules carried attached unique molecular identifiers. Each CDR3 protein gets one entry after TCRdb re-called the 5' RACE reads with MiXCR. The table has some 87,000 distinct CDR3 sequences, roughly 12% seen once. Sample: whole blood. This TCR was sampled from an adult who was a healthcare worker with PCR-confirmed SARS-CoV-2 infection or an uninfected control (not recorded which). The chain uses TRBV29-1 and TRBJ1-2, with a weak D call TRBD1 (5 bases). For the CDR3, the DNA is TGCAGCGTTACCAGGGCCCCTAACTATGGCTACACCTTC. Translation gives CSVTRAPNYGYTF.